One and the same sample provided the 31 T cell receptor beta chains below, sequenced in a study of T cell responses to AZD1222 COVID-19 vaccine. Clones were sequenced by immunoSEQ multiplex PCR, and TCRdb holds only the in-frame ones, with some missing. The sample has roughly 99,000 clones; 90% to 95% are singletons. The starting material was peripheral blood, obtained on day 0 of AZD1222 vaccination. The receptors here all came from an adult in good health.

The chain carries TRBV6-4 and TRBJ1-2; 7 bases align to TRBD1. This CDR3 region has 12 residues. V lost 2 bases and J lost 14; bases outside the gene matches: 8. The V gene's germline CDR1 is MRHNA and CDR2 SNTAGT. In DNA, the CDR3 is TGTGCCAGCAGTGACGTCGGGACAGTCATAACCTTC. This sequence encodes CASSDVGTVITF.

CDR3 bases: TGTGCCAGCAGCGTCAATGGTTTTAGCAATCAGCCCCAGCATTTT. This translates into CASSVNGFSNQPQHF. The chain is built from TRBV9 and TRBJ1-5; no firm D call. Per the germline V gene, CDR1 is SGDLS and CDR2 is YYNGEE. Trimming took 2 bases from V and 0 from J, leaving 9 bases between them. This CDR3 contains 15 residues.

The gene calls are TRBV5-1 and TRBJ1-1, with 9 bases lining up with TRBD1. The V and J ends lost 3 bases and 11 bases, in that order; junction bases with no gene match: 11. The CDR3 has 14 amino acids. Germline CDR1 and CDR2: SGHRS and YFSETQ. For the CDR3, the DNA is TGCGCCAGCAGCTCGGGACAGGGACCCCTGGGGGCTTTCTTT. Translated: CASSSGQGPLGAFF.

The chain is built from TRBV6-6 and TRBJ2-7; 9 positions agree with TRBD2. The CDR3 is 14 residues long. J lost 3 bases, V lost 8 bases, and 8 bases had no gene match. Per germline, CDR1 MNHNY and CDR2 SVGAGI (reference sequence). In nucleotides, the CDR3 is TGTGCCAGCCGGACAGCGGGGGGTCGCTACGAGCAGTACTTC. As protein: CASRTAGGRYEQYF.

This chain connects TRBV5-6 to TRBJ2-1, with D perhaps TRBD2 (5 bases). The CDR3 is 14 residues long. V was shortened by 4 bases and J by 0 bases, with 8 bases between the two germline ends. Germline-derived CDR1 and CDR2 are SGHDT and YYEEEE. The CDR3 protein is CASSQGSSYNEQFF. The DNA of the CDR3 is TGTGCCAGCAGCCAAGGGAGCTCCTACAATGAGCAGTTCTTC.

The chain is built from TRBV6-5 and TRBJ1-3; 7 bases are a match to TRBD1. Per the germline V gene, CDR1 is MNHEY and CDR2 is SVGAGI. The CDR3 runs to 14 residues. J lost 2 bases, V lost 5 bases, and 3 bases had no gene match. Here the CDR3 reads CASSPGTAGNTIYF. The CDR3 coding sequence is TGTGCCAGCAGTCCAGGGACAGCTGGAAACACCATATATTTT.

This CDR3 reads CASSLVSAEAFF. CDR3 DNA: TGTGCCAGCAGCTTAGTCAGCGCTGAAGCTTTCTTT. The rearrangement joins TRBV11-2 to TRBJ1-1, with D hard to call. Germline CDR1 SGHAT, CDR2 FQNNGV. V was trimmed by 1 base and J by 6 bases, leaving 6 bases between them. CDR3 length equals 12 residues.

The rearrangement joins TRBV6-2 or TRBV6-3 to TRBJ2-5; possibly TRBD1 or TRBD2 for D (5 bases each). Germline CDR1 and CDR2: MNHEY and SVGEGT. The CDR3 spans 13 residues. V was shortened by 6 bases and J by 3 bases, with 11 bases between the two germline ends. The CDR3, as DNA: TGTGCCAGCAGCCCCCGGGACGAAGAGACCCAGTACTTC. Its protein is CASSPRDEETQYF.

This rearrangement joins TRBV6-6 to TRBJ1-5, with 9 bases lining up with TRBD1. This CDR3 contains 14 residues. Germline loops: CDR1 MNHNY, CDR2 SVGAGI (reference sequence). V was clipped by 6 bases and J by 5 bases; unmatched bases: 5. In nucleotides, the CDR3 is TGTGCCAGCAGGGGATACAGGGGGCATCAGCCCCAGCATTTT. Translated, it gives CASRGYRGHQPQHF.

The chain recombines TRBV2 with TRBJ1-5; D is possibly TRBD1 (5 bases). The CDR3 loop spans 13 amino acids. The germline CDR1 and CDR2 sequences are SNHLY and FYNNEI. V dropped 7 bases and J dropped 4 bases, with 11 bases sitting between them. The CDR3 loop is CASTRDLNQPQHF. The CDR3 DNA follows: TGTGCCAGCACCCGGGACCTAAATCAGCCCCAGCATTTT.

This chain connects TRBV6-2 or TRBV6-3 to TRBJ2-7; D may be TRBD1 (7 bases). CDR1 and CDR2 (germline): MNHEY, SVGEGT. The CDR3 is 16 amino acids. Trimming removed 1 base from V and 8 bases from J, with 21 bases in between. The CDR3 protein is CASSYLLRQGLAQQYF. The CDR3 DNA reads as TGTGCCAGCAGTTACTTACTCCGACAGGGACTGGCCCAGCAGTACTTC.

This clone was seen a few times. V gene TRBV11-3 combines with J gene TRBJ2-7; TRBD2 aligns across 7 bases. The V and J ends lost 0 bases and 1 base, in that order; junction bases with no gene match: 6. Germline V CDR1 and CDR2: SGHNT, YENEEA. The CDR3 loop spans 16 amino acids. CDR3 loop: CASSLDGRDGSYEQYF. As DNA, the CDR3 is TGTGCCAGCAGCTTAGATGGGAGGGACGGATCCTACGAGCAGTACTTC. The complete variable domain, with remaining parts taken from reference TRBV11-3 and TRBJ2-7, reads EAGVVQSPRYKIIEKKQPVAFWCNPISGHNTLYWYLQNLGQGPELLIRYENEEAVDDSQLPKDRFSAERLKGVDSTLKIQPAELGDSAVYLCASSLDGRDGSYEQYFGPGTRLTVT.

The chain carries TRBV19 and TRBJ1-5; the D is unclear. Germline V gene data show CDR1 as LNHDA and CDR2 as SQIVND (reference sequence). This CDR3 region has 16 residues. V lost 5 bases and J lost 0, with 14 bases in between. The DNA for the CDR3 is TGTGCCAGTAGTTGGACGCCTATTAATAGCAATCAGCCCCAGCATTTT. It translates to CASSWTPINSNQPQHF. The full variable domain, completed using reference TRBV19 and TRBJ1-5, is DGGITQSPKYLFRKEGQNVTLSCEQNLNHDAMYWYRQDPGQGLRLIYYSQIVNDFQKGDIAEGYSVSREKKESFPLTVTSAQKNPTAFYLCASSWTPINSNQPQHFGDGTRLSIL.

The chain uses TRBV18 and TRBJ1-5, with 8 bases fitting TRBD1. This CDR3 is 15 amino acids long. V lost 5 bases to trimming and J lost 4 bases; unmatched junction nucleotides: 7. Germline-derived CDR1 and CDR2 are KGHSH and LQKENI. CDR3 amino acids: CASSVKTGGNQPQHF. The DNA of the CDR3 is TGTGCCAGCTCAGTTAAAACAGGGGGAAATCAGCCCCAGCATTTT.

The rearrangement links TRBV3-1 (or the pseudogene TRBV3-2) to TRBJ1-6, with D possibly TRBD1 on 6 matching bases. This CDR3 has 14 amino acids. Trimming left V 4 bases short and J 8 bases short, with 12 bases between. Germline V gene lookup returns CDR1 LGHDT and CDR2 YNNKEL (reference sequence). The CDR3 loop is CASSPQGHYSPLHF. CDR3 bases: TGTGCCAGCAGCCCCCAGGGGCACTATTCACCCCTCCACTTT.

This chain connects TRBV7-9 to TRBJ2-1; D is undetermined. V was trimmed by 5 bases and J by 4 bases, leaving 12 bases between them. CDR3 length: 14 residues. The germline V gene has CDR1 SEHNR and CDR2 FQNEAQ (reference sequence). The CDR3: CASSPPDKYNEQFF. DNA for the CDR3: TGTGCCAGCAGCCCACCCGACAAATACAATGAGCAGTTCTTC.

The chain carries TRBV30 and TRBJ1-2; D is uncertain. Trimming took 7 bases from V and 4 from J, leaving 13 bases between them. CDR1 and CDR2 from the germline V gene are GTSNPN and SVGIG (reference sequence). The CDR3 totals 12 residues. The DNA for the CDR3 is TGTGCCTCTAATTCAGGTGGCTATGGCTACACCTTC. Translated: CASNSGGYGYTF.

The count of this clone is one. The V gene is TRBV18, the J gene TRBJ2-7, with 7 bases lining up with TRBD1. Looked up from germline, CDR1 is KGHSH and CDR2 is LQKENI. The junction had 10 bases not matched to a gene; V was cut back by 2 bases and J by 6 bases. The CDR3 is 15 amino acids. The CDR3 coding sequence is TGTGCCAGCTCACCAAAAGGGCCAGGGGGACGCGAGCAGTACTTC. This sequence encodes CASSPKGPGGREQYF.

V is TRBV7-2 and J is TRBJ1-2, with a possible D match to TRBD1 (6 bases). The germline V gene encodes CDR1 SGHTA and CDR2 FQGNSA. This CDR3 spans 14 amino acids. The V and J ends lost 3 bases and 4 bases respectively, with 12 bases between them. CDR3 sequence: CASSLNRDSYGYTF. The CDR3, as DNA: TGTGCCAGCAGCTTGAACAGGGATTCCTATGGCTACACCTTC.

The rearrangement uses TRBV3-1 (or the pseudogene TRBV3-2) and TRBJ1-1, with D uncertain. CDR3 length equals 14 residues. Trimming pared 1 base from V and 4 bases from J, leaving 10 bases between. Germline V gene data show CDR1 as LGHDT and CDR2 as YNNKEL (reference sequence). CDR3 in DNA: TGTGCCAGCAGCCAAGCCAGGCTTGGCACTGAAGCTTTCTTT. Residues: CASSQARLGTEAFF.

The chain joins TRBV2 to TRBJ1-5, with D perhaps matching TRBD1 (5 bases). Germline V gene sequence: CDR1 SNHLY, CDR2 FYNNEI. Deletions cut 4 bases from V and 3 bases from J, with 19 bases between. The CDR3 loop spans 17 amino acids. CDR3 DNA sequence: TGTGCCAGCAGTGCTCCGGGACCGGCCGACCCCAATCAGCCCCAGCATTTT. This translates into CASSAPGPADPNQPQHF.

This chain joins TRBV7-9 and TRBJ1-5; D remains ambiguous. The V gene's germline CDR1 is SEHNR and CDR2 FQNEAQ (reference sequence). Trimming removed 3 bases from V and 3 bases from J, with 6 bases in between. The CDR3 contains 13 residues. CDR3 in amino acids: CASSLQSNQPQHF. In DNA, the CDR3 is TGTGCCAGCAGCTTGCAGTCCAATCAGCCCCAGCATTTT. Based on the CDR3 plus reference TRBV7-9 and TRBJ1-5, the full variable domain is DTGVSQNPRHKITKRGQNVTFRCDPISEHNRLYWYRQTLGQGPEFLTYFQNEAQLEKSRLLSDRFSAERPKGSFSTLEIQRTEQGDSAMYLCASSLQSNQPQHFGDGTRLSIL.

V usage is TRBV6-4 and J usage is TRBJ2-1, with D possibly TRBD2 on 7 matching bases. Germline V gene sequence: CDR1 MRHNA, CDR2 SNTAGT. The CDR3 covers 15 residues. Trimming removed 4 bases from V and 8 bases from J, with 18 bases in between. The CDR3 region is CASSGRGGAGDEQFF. The CDR3 nucleotides read TGTGCCAGCAGTGGTCGTGGGGGGGCAGGGGATGAGCAGTTCTTC.

The rearrangement links TRBV6-5 to TRBJ1-2; D remains ambiguous. V dropped 7 bases and J dropped 4 bases, with 19 bases sitting between them. The CDR3 sequence is 15 residues long. CDR1 and CDR2 (germline): MNHEY, SVGAGI. The CDR3 region is CASTRSSPDGYGYTF. DNA of the CDR3: TGTGCCAGCACCCGATCGAGCCCTGATGGCTATGGCTACACCTTC.

The CDR3 spells CASSLDWDRVNGYTF. Here the CDR3 DNA reads TGTGCCAGCAGCTTAGATTGGGACAGGGTGAATGGCTACACCTTC. V is TRBV11-2 and J is TRBJ1-2, with 9 positions matching TRBD1. Trimming at V came to 0 bases and at J to 6 bases, leaving 5 bases not matched to a gene. This CDR3 is 15 amino acids long. The germline CDR1 and CDR2 sequences are SGHAT and FQNNGV.

V gene TRBV11-2 combines with J gene TRBJ1-1; D is unresolved. The CDR3 consists of 16 residues. Trimming took 3 bases from V and 0 from J, leaving 14 bases between them. CDR1 SGHAT and CDR2 FQNNGV come from the germline V gene. The CDR3 loop is CASSFNWVDMNTEAFF. CDR3 in DNA: TGTGCCAGCAGCTTCAACTGGGTCGATATGAACACTGAAGCTTTCTTT.

V gene TRBV7-2 combines with J gene TRBJ2-7; either TRBD1 or TRBD2 may supply D (5 bases each). CDR1 and CDR2 (germline): SGHTA, FQGNSA. This CDR3 has 15 residues. Deletions cut 3 bases from V and 1 base from J, with 13 bases between. The CDR3 reads CASSLWGMPSYEQYF. The DNA of the CDR3 is TGTGCCAGCAGCTTGTGGGGGATGCCGTCCTACGAGCAGTACTTC.

This rearrangement joins TRBV19 to TRBJ2-7, with D perhaps TRBD1 or TRBD2 (5 bases each). CDR3 size: 14 residues. Germline V gene sequence: CDR1 LNHDA, CDR2 SQIVND (reference sequence). V gave up 5 bases and J gave up 2 bases, with 13 bases separating them. The CDR3 here is CASSFRDATYEQYF. The CDR3, as DNA: TGTGCCAGTAGTTTCCGGGACGCAACCTACGAGCAGTACTTC. Using reference TRBV19 and TRBJ2-7 for the parts outside the CDR3, the full variable domain is DGGITQSPKYLFRKEGQNVTLSCEQNLNHDAMYWYRQDPGQGLRLIYYSQIVNDFQKGDIAEGYSVSREKKESFPLTVTSAQKNPTAFYLCASSFRDATYEQYFGPGTRLTVT.

Remarks on this clone: The sample holds other DNA sequences that translate to the same CDR3. The chain is built from TRBV9 and TRBJ1-1, with D possibly matching TRBD1 (5 bases). The V gene's germline CDR1 is SGDLS and CDR2 YYNGEE. The V end was cut by 2 bases, the J end by 3 bases, with 8 bases between. The CDR3 has 13 residues. Here the CDR3 reads CASSVGGDTEAFF. The DNA of the CDR3 is TGTGCCAGCAGCGTCGGGGGGGACACTGAAGCTTTCTTT.

V gene TRBV12-3 or TRBV12-4 combines with J gene TRBJ2-7; no clear D. Between the trimmed V and J ends, which lost 4 bases and 2 bases, there was a span of 6 bases. The CDR3 covers 12 residues. The CDR3, as DNA: TGTGCCAGCAGTTCCGGCACCTACGAGCAGTACTTC. Its protein is CASSSGTYEQYF.

The V call is TRBV7-6, the J call TRBJ1-6, with D possibly being TRBD1 (5 bases). The germline CDR1 and CDR2 sequences are SGHVS and FNYEAQ. CDR3 size: 17 residues. The V gene lost 6 bases and the J gene lost 6 bases, with 21 bases spanning the gap. CDR3 sequence reads: CASSWGSGREANSPLHF. For the CDR3, the DNA is TGTGCCAGCAGTTGGGGATCGGGACGCGAGGCTAATTCACCCCTCCACTTT.